This TCR beta chain was documented in a study of Graves' ophthalmopathy and Graves' hyperthyroidism. Trimming took off 0 bases at V and 10 bases at J, with 9 bases between the two ends. Germline lookup yields CDR1 SQVTM and CDR2 ANQGSEA. The CDR3 loop spans 11 amino acids. From RNA, the CDR3 regions of TCR beta chains were amplified and sequenced. Scientists carried out first-round RT-PCR using HTBI primers and then a second-round multiplex PCR. TCRdb re-analysed the multiplex PCR reads in MiXCR, keeping a single row per CDR3 protein. The sample has tens of thousands of distinct CDR3 sequences, about 50% seen once; the top ten hold about 26%. In its sample, this clonotype ranks as medium-sized.

The rearrangement links TRBV29-1 to TRBJ1-1, with D unresolved. The sequence was collected from an adult woman with stable Graves' hyperthyroidism. The sample was peripheral blood. CDR3 amino acids: CSVEEGWGAFF. CDR3 coding DNA: TGCAGCGTTGAAGAAGGCTGGGGAGCTTTCTTT.